This T cell receptor (beta chain) was captured by sequencing in a study of T cell responses to AZD1222 COVID-19 vaccine. Only one count was recorded for this clone. Germline CDR1 is SGHRS and CDR2 is YFSETQ. The germline V and J ends were trimmed by 5 bases and 0 bases, with 2 bases remaining between them. The CDR3 totals 11 residues. Libraries were prepared by immunoSEQ multiplex PCR; TCRdb keeps only in-frame clonotypes and omits some of them. The table has 100,000 to 150,000 clones, about 88% seen once; the top ten hold 7.5% to 8%. The chain has TRBV5-1 and TRBJ1-1; D not resolved. This receptor was obtained from an adult in good health. The material sequenced was peripheral blood, taken on day 0 of AZD1222 vaccination. The CDR3 DNA is TGCGCCAGCAGGCTGAACACTGAAGCTTTCTTT. Amino acid sequence: CASRLNTEAFF.